These T cell receptor beta chains were read from a single sample in a study of STAT3 mutations in large granular lymphocyte leukemia. Repertoires were generated with immunoSEQ multiplex PCR, while TCRdb's copy carries only in-frame clones and drops some. In the table there are under 35,000 clones, around 85% of which are singletons. The specimen sequenced was peripheral blood mononuclear cells. These receptors all stem from a man in his sixties with T-cell large granular lymphocyte leukemia. Some clones in this sample may be carry-over from other donors' samples. CDR3s include the opening cysteine and the closing phenylalanine or tryptophan. Fields, in order: J gene, clone size, V gene, D gene, CDR3 protein, CDR3 DNA. A D gene is named only where the DNA matches it firmly. Clone size is given for some rows only: seen once, a few or many times, or a class if the clone is expanded.

j_gene: TRBJ1-2; abundance: -; v_gene: TRBV27; d_gene: -; CDR3aa: CASSLWGNYGYTF; CDR3nt: TGTGCCAGCAGTTTATGGGGGAACTATGGCTACACCTTC
j_gene: TRBJ2-3; abundance: -; v_gene: TRBV5-1; d_gene: -; CDR3aa: CASSLGQSTSTDTQYF; CDR3nt: TGCGCCAGCAGCTTGGGACAGTCGACTAGCACAGATACGCAGTATTTT
j_gene: TRBJ2-3; abundance: -; v_gene: TRBV5-1; d_gene: -; CDR3aa: CASSLLGSGTQYF; CDR3nt: TGCGCCAGCAGCTTGCTAGGGTCTGGTACGCAGTATTTT
j_gene: TRBJ1-2; abundance: -; v_gene: TRBV5-4; d_gene: -; CDR3aa: CASSRTPLTDYTF; CDR3nt: TGTGCCAGCAGCCGGACGCCACTAACGGACTACACCTTC
j_gene: TRBJ1-2; abundance: -; v_gene: TRBV6-1; d_gene: -; CDR3aa: CASSGGRVGANYGYTF; CDR3nt: TGTGCCAGCAGTGGCGGAAGGGTTGGAGCTAACTATGGCTACACCTTC
j_gene: TRBJ2-7; abundance: few; v_gene: TRBV14; d_gene: TRBD1; CDR3aa: CASSQLRDRGDHEQYF; CDR3nt: TGTGCCAGCAGCCAGCTCCGGGACAGGGGTGACCACGAGCAGTACTTC
j_gene: TRBJ1-2; abundance: -; v_gene: TRBV29-1; d_gene: -; CDR3aa: CSLGNEANYGYTF; CDR3nt: TGCAGCCTCGGAAATGAAGCTAACTATGGCTACACCTTC
j_gene: TRBJ1-2; abundance: -; v_gene: TRBV6-5; d_gene: -; CDR3aa: CASRDLVEDGYTF; CDR3nt: TGTGCCAGCAGAGATCTAGTCGAGGATGGCTACACCTTC
j_gene: TRBJ2-7; abundance: -; v_gene: TRBV25-1; d_gene: -; CDR3aa: CASSDSGTTHEQYF; CDR3nt: TGTGCCAGCAGTGACTCCGGGACGACCCACGAGCAGTACTTC
j_gene: TRBJ2-1; abundance: -; v_gene: TRBV7-9; d_gene: -; CDR3aa: CASSWPENEQFF; CDR3nt: TGTGCCAGCAGCTGGCCGGAAAATGAGCAGTTCTTC
j_gene: TRBJ2-1; abundance: -; v_gene: TRBV11-3; d_gene: -; CDR3aa: CASSSKNEQFF; CDR3nt: TGTGCCAGCAGCTCCAAAAATGAGCAGTTCTTC
j_gene: TRBJ2-7; abundance: -; v_gene: TRBV19; d_gene: -; CDR3aa: CASSMALSAYEQYF; CDR3nt: TGTGCCAGTAGTATGGCCCTTTCCGCCTACGAGCAGTACTTC
j_gene: TRBJ2-5; abundance: -; v_gene: TRBV7-2; d_gene: -; CDR3aa: CASSLGGRETQYF; CDR3nt: TGTGCCAGCAGCTTAGGGGGGAGAGAGACCCAGTACTTC
j_gene: TRBJ1-1; abundance: -; v_gene: TRBV5-4; d_gene: TRBD1; CDR3aa: CASSLQGVIEAFF; CDR3nt: TGTGCCAGCAGCTTACAGGGGGTCATCGAAGCTTTCTTT
j_gene: TRBJ2-7; abundance: -; v_gene: TRBV28; d_gene: TRBD1; CDR3aa: CASSKLTGTYEQYF; CDR3nt: TGTGCCAGCAGTAAACTGACAGGGACCTACGAGCAGTACTTC
j_gene: TRBJ2-2; abundance: -; v_gene: TRBV5-1; d_gene: -; CDR3aa: CASSLMNTGELFF; CDR3nt: TGCGCCAGCAGCTTGATGAACACCGGGGAGCTGTTTTTT
j_gene: TRBJ2-1; abundance: -; v_gene: TRBV6-1; d_gene: -; CDR3aa: CASVVSSYNEQFF; CDR3nt: TGTGCCAGCGTCGTGAGCTCCTACAATGAGCAGTTCTTC
j_gene: TRBJ2-3; abundance: -; v_gene: TRBV6-6; d_gene: -; CDR3aa: CASSNIGDTQYF; CDR3nt: TGTGCCAGCAGCAACATAGGAGATACGCAGTATTTT
j_gene: TRBJ1-2; abundance: -; v_gene: TRBV12-5; d_gene: TRBD1; CDR3aa: CASALTDRGTYGYTF; CDR3nt: TGTGCTAGTGCCCTAACCGACAGGGGCACCTATGGCTACACCTTC
j_gene: TRBJ1-2; abundance: -; v_gene: TRBV5-1; d_gene: -; CDR3aa: CASSLLRQNYGYTF; CDR3nt: TGCGCCAGCAGCTTGCTGAGGCAGAACTATGGCTACACCTTC
j_gene: TRBJ2-7; abundance: -; v_gene: TRBV7-2; d_gene: TRBD2; CDR3aa: CASSPSGGYEQYF; CDR3nt: TGTGCCAGCAGCCCGTCGGGGGGATACGAGCAGTACTTC
j_gene: TRBJ2-1; abundance: once; v_gene: TRBV2; d_gene: -; CDR3aa: CASSEARGGPYNEQFF; CDR3nt: TGTGCCAGCAGTGAAGCGCGGGGCGGTCCTTACAATGAGCAGTTCTTC
j_gene: TRBJ2-5; abundance: few; v_gene: TRBV7-9; d_gene: TRBD2; CDR3aa: CASSFSSGSQETQYF; CDR3nt: TGTGCCAGCAGCTTCTCTAGCGGGAGCCAAGAGACCCAGTACTTC
j_gene: TRBJ2-7; abundance: -; v_gene: TRBV5-1; d_gene: TRBD1; CDR3aa: CASSLAGQQFGEQYF; CDR3nt: TGCGCCAGCAGCTTGGCGGGACAGCAGTTCGGCGAGCAGTACTTC
j_gene: TRBJ1-1; abundance: -; v_gene: TRBV28; d_gene: -; CDR3aa: CASTASWAGRGDTEAFF; CDR3nt: TGTGCCAGCACCGCTTCCTGGGCAGGCCGGGGGGACACTGAAGCTTTCTTT
j_gene: TRBJ2-7; abundance: -; v_gene: TRBV5-4; d_gene: -; CDR3aa: CASSLGPGDEQYF; CDR3nt: TGTGCCAGCAGTTTAGGACCCGGGGACGAGCAGTACTTC
j_gene: TRBJ1-2; abundance: -; v_gene: TRBV20-1; d_gene: TRBD1; CDR3aa: CSATGDYGYTF; CDR3nt: TGCAGTGCCACAGGGGACTATGGCTACACCTTC
j_gene: TRBJ1-6; abundance: -; v_gene: TRBV9; d_gene: -; CDR3aa: CASSVAAGGLNSPLHF; CDR3nt: TGTGCCAGCAGCGTAGCAGCCGGGGGGTTAAATTCACCCCTCCACTTT